A selection of T cell receptor beta chains follows, all from one sample in a study of blood T cell repertoires in COVID-19. Assay: immunoSEQ multiplex PCR; the TCRdb copy retains only in-frame clones and omits some. Of some 150,000 clones in the sample, about 80% were seen once. Sequenced: peripheral blood. Receptors originate from a human donor in a cohort sampled during active COVID-19. The CDR3 runs from the conserved cysteine through the conserved F or W. A D gene is named only where the DNA matches it firmly. Size is stated for part of the rows, as once, few or many counts, or as a class when the clone is expanded.

J gene | D gene | clone size | V gene | CDR3 protein | CDR3 DNA
TRBJ1-5 | TRBD1 | . | TRBV7-9 | CASSSGQGGTKPQHF | TGTGCCAGCAGCTCGGGACAGGGAGGGACGAAGCCCCAGCATTTT
TRBJ2-1 | TRBD2 | . | TRBV9 | CASSLSGRAEEQFF | TGTGCCAGCTCCTTAAGCGGGAGGGCGGAAGAGCAGTTCTTC
TRBJ2-1 | . | . | TRBV19 | CASSRPGLYNEQFF | TGTGCCAGTAGTAGACCGGGACTCTACAATGAGCAGTTCTTC
TRBJ2-1 | TRBD2 | . | TRBV30 | CACITSGSYNEQFF | TGTGCCTGCATTACTAGCGGGAGTTACAATGAGCAGTTCTTC
TRBJ1-2 | TRBD1 | . | TRBV6-1 | CASSDTQGPYGYTF | TGTGCCAGCAGTGACACACAGGGGCCCTATGGCTACACCTTC
TRBJ2-1 | TRBD2 | . | TRBV9 | CASSWEGRNEQFF | TGTGCCAGCAGCTGGGAGGGACGGAATGAGCAGTTCTTC
TRBJ2-7 | . | . | TRBV7-8 | CASSSAGLYEQYF | TGTGCCAGCAGCTCCGCGGGTTTATACGAGCAGTACTTC
TRBJ1-2 | . | . | TRBV11-2 | CASSRGQIDYGYTF | TGTGCCAGCAGCAGGGGACAAATCGACTATGGCTACACCTTC
TRBJ2-1 | . | once | TRBV19 | CASSGQFF | TGTGCCAGTAGCGGGCAGTTCTTC
TRBJ2-5 | . | . | TRBV3-1/TRBV3-2 | CASSQDLGRETQYF | TGTGCCAGCAGCCAAGATCTCGGTCGGGAGACCCAGTACTTC
TRBJ1-2 | . | once | TRBV10-3 | CAMSAAGDRLTVGYTF | TGTGCCATGAGTGCCGCGGGCGACAGGCTGACTGTGGGCTACACCTTC
TRBJ1-2 | . | . | TRBV7-9 | CASSLDRAGGYTF | TGTGCCAGCAGCTTAGACAGGGCCGGTGGCTACACCTTC
TRBJ1-1 | . | . | TRBV18 | CASSPPLGPVEAFF | TGTGCCAGCTCACCCCCGTTGGGCCCGGTTGAAGCTTTCTTT
TRBJ1-2 | . | . | TRBV6-5 | CASSYGGGGYNYGYTF | TGTGCCAGCAGTTACGGAGGGGGGGGATATAACTATGGCTACACCTTC
TRBJ1-6 | TRBD1 | few | TRBV13 | CASSRGGNSPLHF | TGTGCCAGCAGCCGAGGGGGCAATTCACCCCTCCACTTT
TRBJ2-7 | TRBD2 | . | TRBV19 | CASSTASGRAEYEQYF | TGTGCCAGTAGTACCGCTAGCGGGAGGGCCGAGTACGAGCAGTACTTC
TRBJ2-1 | . | . | TRBV7-2 | CASSSLAASYNEQFF | TGTGCCAGCAGCTCTTTAGCGGCCTCCTACAATGAGCAGTTCTTC
TRBJ1-2 | TRBD1 | . | TRBV6-2/TRBV6-3 | CASSLGTVGGYTF | TGTGCCAGCAGTCTCGGGACAGTGGGGGGCTACACCTTC
TRBJ2-7 | . | . | TRBV9 | CASSASGGPYEQYF | TGTGCCAGCAGCGCCTCTGGAGGGCCGTACGAGCAGTACTTC
TRBJ2-7 | . | . | TRBV27 | CASSWTQHYEQYF | TGTGCCAGCAGTTGGACACAACACTACGAGCAGTACTTC
TRBJ2-7 | TRBD2 | . | TRBV3-1/TRBV3-2 | CASSQDLVAGLYEQYF | TGTGCCAGCAGCCAAGATCTGGTAGCGGGACTCTACGAGCAGTACTTC
TRBJ2-7 | . | . | TRBV5-1 | CASSLSTGRSEQYF | TGCGCCAGCAGCCTGTCGACAGGGAGGTCCGAGCAGTACTTC
TRBJ2-7 | . | . | TRBV28 | CASSLSRGYPYEQYF | TGTGCCAGCAGTTTATCAAGGGGGTACCCCTACGAGCAGTACTTC
TRBJ1-4 | . | . | TRBV7-6 | CASSPLVGGGEKLFF | TGTGCCAGCAGCCCCCTAGTGGGGGGAGGTGAAAAACTGTTTTTT
TRBJ1-2 | TRBD1 | . | TRBV29-1 | CSAGQSSYGYTF | TGCAGCGCGGGACAGTCTTCCTATGGCTACACCTTC
TRBJ2-7 | TRBD2 | few | TRBV28 | CASRLGLALSYEQYF | TGTGCCAGCAGATTAGGACTAGCGCTATCCTACGAGCAGTACTTC
TRBJ1-4 | . | . | TRBV3-1/TRBV3-2 | CASSQSDRGLFF | TGTGCCAGCAGCCAGTCGGACCGGGGACTGTTTTTT
TRBJ2-6 | TRBD2 | . | TRBV4-2 | CASSPEGLQRANVLTF | TGTGCCAGCAGTCCCGAGGGACTACAACGGGCCAACGTCCTGACTTTC
TRBJ1-2 | . | . | TRBV5-5 | CASRDIRFNYGYTF | TGTGCCAGCAGGGACATTCGGTTCAACTATGGCTACACCTTC
TRBJ2-1 | TRBD2 | . | TRBV15 | CATSSYTSGRASEQFF | TGTGCCACCAGCAGCTATACTAGCGGGAGGGCCTCTGAGCAGTTCTTC
TRBJ2-2 | . | . | TRBV11-2 | CASSPSLNTGELFF | TGTGCCAGCAGCCCCTCCCTGAACACCGGGGAGCTGTTTTTT
TRBJ2-7 | . | . | TRBV27 | CASSFPSVSYEQYF | TGTGCCAGCAGTTTCCCGTCTGTATCCTACGAGCAGTACTTC
TRBJ1-2 | . | once | TRBV4-2 | CASSHLTDLRGYTF | TGTGCCAGCAGCCATCTTACAGACCTCCGGGGCTACACCTTC
TRBJ2-4 | . | . | TRBV30 | CAFCMVRAKNIQYF | TGTGCCTTTTGTATGGTACGGGCCAAAAACATTCAGTACTTC
TRBJ2-5 | TRBD2 | . | TRBV19 | CASSRRLAGLTSQETQYF | TGTGCCAGTAGCCGCCGACTAGCGGGATTGACATCACAAGAGACCCAGTACTTC
TRBJ2-2 | . | . | TRBV11-2 | CASSLAGVVISGELFF | TGTGCCAGCAGCTTAGCGGGGGTGGTTATTTCCGGGGAGCTGTTTTTT
TRBJ1-2 | TRBD1 | . | TRBV2 | CASSRPGGLTNYGYTF | TGTGCCAGCAGTCGGCCAGGGGGCCTTACTAACTATGGCTACACCTTC
TRBJ2-5 | TRBD2 | . | TRBV7-6 | CASNPSSGRGEETQYF | TGTGCCAGCAACCCCAGTAGCGGGAGGGGGGAGGAGACCCAGTACTTC
TRBJ1-1 | . | once | TRBV7-8 | CATKPEGGNVNTEAFF | TGTGCCACAAAGCCCGAGGGAGGTAACGTGAACACTGAAGCTTTCTTT
TRBJ2-5 | TRBD1 | . | TRBV7-9 | CASSLDRESETQYF | TGTGCCAGCAGCCTAGACAGGGAGTCGGAGACCCAGTACTTC
TRBJ2-1 | TRBD2 | . | TRBV4-2 | CASSPRTSGDNEQFF | TGTGCCAGCAGCCCCAGGACTAGCGGGGACAATGAGCAGTTCTTC
TRBJ2-5 | . | . | TRBV7-2 | CASSLVSEQETQYF | TGTGCCAGCAGCTTAGTTAGCGAGCAAGAGACCCAGTACTTC
TRBJ1-3 | . | . | TRBV6-6 | CASRIETANTIYF | TGTGCCAGCAGGATTGAGACAGCTAACACCATATATTTT
TRBJ2-1 | TRBD2 | once | TRBV6-4 | CATTHRTSADNEQFF | TGTGCCACCACCCACAGGACTAGCGCAGACAATGAGCAGTTCTTC
TRBJ2-7 | TRBD2 | few | TRBV19 | CASRGLAGDEQYF | TGTGCCAGTAGGGGACTAGCGGGAGACGAGCAGTACTTC
TRBJ2-7 | . | . | TRBV19 | CASSIGFRGGEQYF | TGTGCCAGTAGCATCGGGTTCAGGGGCGGCGAGCAGTACTTC
TRBJ2-2 | TRBD1 | few | TRBV5-4 | CASRRLQGTGELFF | TGTGCCAGCAGACGTTTACAGGGGACCGGGGAGCTGTTTTTT
TRBJ2-1 | TRBD2 | . | TRBV5-6 | CASGTRYNEQFF | TGTGCCAGCGGGACTAGGTACAATGAGCAGTTCTTC
TRBJ2-5 | . | . | TRBV6-2/TRBV6-3 | CASSKDTQTQYF | TGTGCCAGCAGTAAGGACACCCAGACCCAGTACTTC
TRBJ2-1 | . | . | TRBV5-6 | CASSLALVGVRNEQFF | TGTGCCAGCAGCTTGGCTTTGGTAGGGGTGCGCAATGAGCAGTTCTTC
TRBJ2-7 | TRBD1 | . | TRBV5-1 | CASSLGTGDFYEQYF | TGCGCCAGCAGCTTGGGGACAGGGGATTTCTACGAGCAGTACTTC
TRBJ2-7 | TRBD2 | few | TRBV29-1 | CSVELAGVYEQYF | TGCAGCGTTGAGCTAGCGGGAGTCTACGAGCAGTACTTC
TRBJ2-1 | . | once | TRBV28 | CASSFRNEQFF | TGTGCCAGCAGTTTCCGGAATGAGCAGTTCTTC
TRBJ2-1 | . | . | TRBV7-3 | CASSLFGGANEQFF | TGTGCCAGCAGCTTATTTGGCGGGGCGAATGAGCAGTTCTTC
TRBJ1-6 | . | . | TRBV11-2 | CASSLDPEIGASPLHF | TGTGCCAGCAGCTTAGATCCCGAAATAGGGGCTTCACCCCTCCACTTT